This TCR beta chain was obtained from a study of T cells in Graves' hyperthyroidism and ophthalmopathy. For the diagnoses, clinical symptoms, serum thyroxine and TRAb, thyroid ultrasound and orbital computed tomography were used. TCR beta CDR3 regions were amplified from RNA. Primed by the HTBI set, a first-round RT-PCR was run on the TCR CDR3. In TCRdb, the multiplex PCR reads were re-called with MiXCR into one record per CDR3 protein. This sample has 550,000 to 800,000 distinct CDR3 sequences, with approximately 15% found just once. The junction had 13 bases not matched to a gene; V was cut back by 0 bases and J by 4 bases. This CDR3 is built from 18 residues. CDR1 is SGHRS, CDR2 YFSETQ, per germline. Ten or more counts support this clonotype.

The rearrangement joins TRBV5-1 to TRBJ2-1; 7 nucleotides agree with TRBD2. Sample: blood. This sequence was found in a man in his fifties with Graves' hyperthyroidism. The CDR3 spells CASSLAPSGNGVYNEQFF. For the CDR3, the DNA is TGCGCCAGCAGCTTGGCGCCTAGCGGAAATGGGGTATACAATGAGCAGTTCTTC.